This T cell receptor beta chain was captured by sequencing in a study of blood T cell repertoires in COVID-19. Germline V lookup: CDR1 SGHRS, CDR2 YFSETQ. Unmatched junction bases numbered 3, after V lost 0 bases and J lost 6 bases. The CDR3 sequence is 14 residues long. The protocol was immunoSEQ multiplex PCR, while the TCRdb copy is restricted to in-frame clones and leaves out a portion. The sample has 60,000 to 75,000 clones; 87% are singletons. The rearrangement joins TRBV5-1 to TRBJ1-1; TRBD1 matches 9 bases. This TCR was recovered from a man over 45 with active COVID-19. The sample was peripheral blood. CDR3 sequence: CASSLDRGLSEAFF. The CDR3 region has the DNA TGCGCCAGCAGCTTGGACAGGGGGCTGTCTGAAGCTTTCTTT.